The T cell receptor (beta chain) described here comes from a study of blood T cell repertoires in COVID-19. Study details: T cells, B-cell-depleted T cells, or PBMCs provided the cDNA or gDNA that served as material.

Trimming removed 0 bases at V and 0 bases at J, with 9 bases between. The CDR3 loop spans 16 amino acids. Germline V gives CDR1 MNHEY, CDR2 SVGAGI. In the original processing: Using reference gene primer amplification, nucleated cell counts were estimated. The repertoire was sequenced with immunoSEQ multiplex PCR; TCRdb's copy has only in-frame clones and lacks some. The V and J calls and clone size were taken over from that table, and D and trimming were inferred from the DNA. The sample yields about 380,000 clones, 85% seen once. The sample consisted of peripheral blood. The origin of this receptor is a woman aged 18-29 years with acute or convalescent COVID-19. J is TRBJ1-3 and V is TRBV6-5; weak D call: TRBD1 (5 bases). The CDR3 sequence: CASSYSGQTSGNTIYF. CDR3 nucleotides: TGTGCCAGCAGTTACTCGGGGCAGACCTCTGGAAACACCATATATTTT.